The T cell receptor (beta chain) described here comes from a study of cytomegalovirus exposure and HLA in healthy donors. Study-level information: The same platform was used for the roughly 120 validation repertoires and the 500 to 700 first-cohort repertoires, a later analysis reported. Overall study findings and caveats: Most TCR sequences were seen very rarely across donors, but some public TCRs occurred in many. Reported results showed that the classifier diagnosed cytomegalovirus status with high specificity and sensitivity.

Germline V gives CDR1 SGHNT, CDR2 YYREEE (reference sequence). The CDR3 has 17 amino acids. V was pared by 1 base and J by 0 bases, with 16 bases between. Produced via immunoSEQ multiplex PCR; TCRdb's table is partial and in-frame only. The sample consists of fewer than 200,000 clones, 85% of them appearing once. Worth noting for this clone: No antigen is known for it.

The sequence was collected from a man aged 18 to 35 in good health and CMV-seropositive. Sequencing was performed on PBMCs. The chain links TRBV5-4 to TRBJ1-1, with D possibly matching TRBD1 (6 bases). The CDR3 region has the DNA TGTGCCAGCAGCTTGCGTTTAGGGGGAACGGTGAACACTGAAGCTTTCTTT. Amino acid sequence: CASSLRLGGTVNTEAFF.